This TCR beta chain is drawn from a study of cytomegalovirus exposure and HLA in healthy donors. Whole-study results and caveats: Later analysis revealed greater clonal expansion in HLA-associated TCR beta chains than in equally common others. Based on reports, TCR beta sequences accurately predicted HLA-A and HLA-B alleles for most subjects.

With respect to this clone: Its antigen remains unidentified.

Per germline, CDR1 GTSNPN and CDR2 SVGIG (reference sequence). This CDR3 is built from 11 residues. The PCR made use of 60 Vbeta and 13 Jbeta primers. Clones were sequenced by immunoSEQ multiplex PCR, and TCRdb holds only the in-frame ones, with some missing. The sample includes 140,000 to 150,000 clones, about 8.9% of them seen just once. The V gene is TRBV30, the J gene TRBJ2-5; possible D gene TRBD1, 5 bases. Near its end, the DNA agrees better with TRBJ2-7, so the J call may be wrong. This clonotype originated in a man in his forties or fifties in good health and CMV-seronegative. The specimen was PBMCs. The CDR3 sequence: CAWSDRSEQYF. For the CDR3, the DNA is TGTGCCTGGAGTGACAGGTCCGAGCAGTACTTC.